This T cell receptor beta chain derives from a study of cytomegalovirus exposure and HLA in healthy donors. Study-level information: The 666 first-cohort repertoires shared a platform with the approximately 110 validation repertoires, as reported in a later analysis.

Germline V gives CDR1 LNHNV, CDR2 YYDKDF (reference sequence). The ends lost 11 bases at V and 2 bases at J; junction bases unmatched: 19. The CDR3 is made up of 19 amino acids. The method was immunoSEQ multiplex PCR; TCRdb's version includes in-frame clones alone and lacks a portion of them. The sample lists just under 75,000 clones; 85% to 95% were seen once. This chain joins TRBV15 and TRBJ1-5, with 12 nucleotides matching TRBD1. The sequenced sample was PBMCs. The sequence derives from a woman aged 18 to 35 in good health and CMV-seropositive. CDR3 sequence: CAFLNAGTGGSKGNQPQHF. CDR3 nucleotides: TGTGCCTTTCTCAATGCCGGGACAGGGGGCTCTAAGGGCAATCAGCCCCAGCATTTT. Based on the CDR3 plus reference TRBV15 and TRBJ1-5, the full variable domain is DAMVIQNPRYQVTQFGKPVTLSCSQTLNHNVMYWYQQKSSQAPKLLFHYYDKDFNNEADTPDNFQSRRPNTSFCFLDIRSPGLGDTAMYLCAFLNAGTGGSKGNQPQHFGDGTRLSIL.